This T cell receptor beta chain was sequenced during a study of T cells in Graves' hyperthyroidism and ophthalmopathy. Study at large: Peripheral blood samples were taken at initial diagnosis, prior to any treatment. The study, taken as a whole, reports: A model of 13 V-J features distinguished ophthalmopathy from stable hyperthyroidism.

Looked up from germline, CDR1 is LNHNV and CDR2 is YYDKDF (reference sequence). V was clipped by 2 bases and J by 6 bases; unmatched bases: 7. The CDR3 is 16 amino acids. Amplification yielded TCR beta CDR3 regions, with RNA transcripts as the source. The study used the HTBI primer set for a first-round RT-PCR of the TCR CDR3. TCRdb reprocessed the multiplex PCR reads via MiXCR and lists one record per CDR3 protein. Here the sample spans roughly 570,000 distinct CDR3 sequences, 15% to 19% being singletons. Newly diagnosed hyperthyroidism, duration under 2 months, in patients aged 18 to 65. This clonotype has just a few counts. Its target is unknown.

The sample comprised blood. The rearrangement joins TRBV15 to TRBJ1-6; 7 bases match TRBD1. The clonotype was recovered from a woman in her thirties with Graves' hyperthyroidism. CDR3 amino acids: CATSRLPQGPNSPLHF. The DNA of the CDR3 is TGTGCCACCAGCAGACTTCCACAGGGGCCTAATTCACCCCTCCACTTT.